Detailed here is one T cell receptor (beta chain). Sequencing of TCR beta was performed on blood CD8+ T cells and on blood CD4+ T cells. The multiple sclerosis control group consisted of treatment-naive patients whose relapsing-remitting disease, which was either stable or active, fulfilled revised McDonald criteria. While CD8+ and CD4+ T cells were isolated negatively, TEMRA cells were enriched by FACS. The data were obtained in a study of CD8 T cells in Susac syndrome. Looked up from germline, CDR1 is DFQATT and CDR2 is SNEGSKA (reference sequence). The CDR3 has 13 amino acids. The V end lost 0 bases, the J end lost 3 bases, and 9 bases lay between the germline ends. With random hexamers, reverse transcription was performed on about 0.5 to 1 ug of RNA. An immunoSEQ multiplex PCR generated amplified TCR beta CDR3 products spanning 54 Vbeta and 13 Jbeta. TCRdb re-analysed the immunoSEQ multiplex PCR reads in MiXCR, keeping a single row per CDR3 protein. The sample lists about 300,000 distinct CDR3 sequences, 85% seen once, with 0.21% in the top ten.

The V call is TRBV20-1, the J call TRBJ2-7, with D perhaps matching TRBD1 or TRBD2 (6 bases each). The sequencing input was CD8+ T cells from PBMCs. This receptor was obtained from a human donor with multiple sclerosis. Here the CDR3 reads CSAREGGYYEQYF. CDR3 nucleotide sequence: TGCAGTGCTAGAGAAGGGGGGTACTACGAGCAGTACTTC.